This passage covers 30 T cell receptor beta chains from one sample sequenced in a study of blood T cell repertoires in COVID-19. Repertoires were generated with immunoSEQ multiplex PCR, while TCRdb's copy carries only in-frame clones and drops some. Here the sample spans 150,000 to 200,000 clones, about 89% being singletons. What was sequenced was PBMCs or T cells enriched from blood (not recorded which). The source is a woman between 18 and 29 years old who had recovered from COVID-19.

The chain carries TRBV28 and TRBJ1-2, with D unresolved. CDR1 MDHEN and CDR2 SYDVKM come from the germline V gene. The CDR3 extends over 14 amino acids. Trimming left V 6 bases short and J 0 bases short, with 11 bases between. The CDR3 spells CASSAPEANYGYTF. CDR3 bases: TGTGCCAGCAGCGCCCCCGAGGCTAACTATGGCTACACCTTC.

The chain carries TRBV29-1 and TRBJ2-1; the D gene is possibly TRBD2 (5 bases). This CDR3 is 15 amino acids long. Trimming removed 3 bases at V and 0 bases at J, with 12 bases between. The germline V gene has CDR1 SQVTM and CDR2 ANQGSEA. CDR3 sequence (DNA): TGCAGCGTTGAGCCTAGCTCGGGCTCCTACAATGAGCAGTTCTTC. Protein sequence: CSVEPSSGSYNEQFF.

The rearrangement joins TRBV10-3 to TRBJ2-7; D remains ambiguous. The CDR3 has 12 amino acids. Germline V gene sequence: CDR1 ENHRY, CDR2 SYGVKD. Deletions cut 2 bases from V and 3 bases from J, with 5 bases between. CDR3 in DNA: TGTGCCATCAGTGAGGCAGACTACGAGCAGTACTTC. It is translated as CAISEADYEQYF.

The chain combines TRBV5-4 with TRBJ1-2, with a possible D match to TRBD1 (5 bases). Deletions cut 4 bases from V and 5 bases from J, with 15 bases between. CDR3 length: 14 residues. Germline V gives CDR1 SGHNT, CDR2 YYREEE (reference sequence). CDR3: CASSPGGTGYGYTF. CDR3 DNA: TGTGCCAGCAGCCCTGGCGGGACGGGGTATGGCTACACCTTC.

The chain has TRBV19 and TRBJ2-6; no reliable D call. V was shortened by 5 bases and J by 2 bases, with 10 bases between the two germline ends. The CDR3 consists of 15 residues. Per germline, CDR1 LNHDA and CDR2 SQIVND (reference sequence). CDR3 DNA sequence: TGTGCCAGTAGTCCCTCCCTAGCTGGGGCCAACGTCCTGACTTTC. Its translation: CASSPSLAGANVLTF.

The chain employs TRBV11-3 and TRBJ2-1, with TRBD2 as a possible D gene (5 bases). The germline V gene encodes CDR1 SGHNT and CDR2 YENEEA. The CDR3 has 12 residues. The V gene lost 5 bases and the J gene lost 7 bases, with 9 bases spanning the gap. The DNA of the CDR3 is TGTGCCAGCAGCCCCGGGAAGAATGAGCAGTTCTTC. This encodes CASSPGKNEQFF.

The rearrangement links TRBV3-1 (or the pseudogene TRBV3-2) to TRBJ2-1; TRBD2 matches at 13 bases. The germline CDR1 and CDR2 sequences are LGHDT and YNNKEL (reference sequence). This CDR3 has 16 amino acids. The V gene end was trimmed by 4 bases and the J gene end by 4 bases; junction bases not matched to a gene: 4. CDR3 residues: CASSPEGLAGYNEQFF. CDR3 DNA sequence: TGTGCCAGCAGCCCAGAGGGACTAGCGGGATACAATGAGCAGTTCTTC.

The rearrangement links TRBV5-1 to TRBJ1-1, with TRBD1 identical over 10 bases. The length of the CDR3 is 18 residues. CDR1 is SGHRS, CDR2 YFSETQ, per germline. Trimming took 2 bases from V and 0 from J; bases not matched to a gene: 10. The CDR3, as DNA: TGCGCCAGCAGCTTCCGACAGGGGGCATCTGTGGTGAACACTGAAGCTTTCTTT. Protein sequence: CASSFRQGASVVNTEAFF.

This sequence joins TRBV27 and TRBJ2-7; TRBD2 is a possible D gene (5 bases). CDR1 and CDR2 (germline): MNHEY, SMNVEV (reference sequence). The CDR3 extends over 14 amino acids. The germline V and J ends were trimmed by 5 bases and 3 bases, with 14 bases remaining between them. This chain's CDR3 is CASSRAGLGYEQYF. The CDR3 bases are TGTGCCAGCAGTAGGGCGGGTTTAGGCTACGAGCAGTACTTC.

The chain couples TRBV3-1 (or the pseudogene TRBV3-2) to TRBJ2-1, with D perhaps TRBD2 (5 bases). The V and J ends lost 4 bases and 9 bases respectively, with 19 bases between them. CDR3 length equals 15 residues. CDR1 is LGHDT and CDR2 is YNNKEL in the germline V gene (reference sequence). CDR3 sequence reads: CASSLRAGPHGEQFF. As DNA, the CDR3 is TGTGCCAGCAGCCTTCGGGCGGGTCCCCACGGTGAGCAGTTCTTC.

The chain has TRBV28 and TRBJ2-7; TRBD1 matches at 8 bases. The CDR3 has 15 amino acids. Unmatched junction bases numbered 12, after V lost 8 bases and J lost 3 bases. CDR1 is MDHEN, CDR2 SYDVKM, per germline. CDR3 in amino acids: CASGPGTGGDYEQYF. The DNA for the CDR3 is TGTGCCAGCGGCCCAGGGACAGGAGGGGACTACGAGCAGTACTTC. The full variable domain, with the rest looked up from reference TRBV28 and TRBJ2-7, is DVKVTQSSRYLVKRTGEKVFLECVQDMDHENMFWYRQDPGLGLRLIYFSYDVKMKEKGDIPEGYSVSREKKERFSLILESASTNQTSMYLCASGPGTGGDYEQYFGPGTRLTVT.

The chain is built from TRBV30 and TRBJ2-7, with TRBD1 identical over 8 bases. This CDR3 spans 14 amino acids. The J segment lost 10 bases and the V segment lost 4 bases, leaving 15 bases of the junction unmatched. The germline CDR1 and CDR2 sequences are GTSNPN and SVGIG (reference sequence). CDR3 DNA sequence: TGTGCCTGGAATACCCTGGGGCAGGGGGCTGACCAGTACTTC. Residues: CAWNTLGQGADQYF.

The genes are TRBV7-3 and TRBJ2-1, with D possibly being TRBD2 (5 bases). Germline V CDR1 and CDR2: SGHTA, FQGTGA. This CDR3 spans 15 amino acids. V was shortened by 3 bases and J by 2 bases, with 11 bases between the two germline ends. The CDR3 is CASSFYGDPYNEQFF. CDR3 sequence (DNA): TGTGCCAGCAGCTTTTACGGGGATCCCTACAATGAGCAGTTCTTC.

This sequence joins TRBV5-5 and TRBJ1-1, with 11 nucleotides matching TRBD1. V trimming: 4 bases; J trimming: 4 bases; junction bases outside the gene matches: 9. CDR3 length: 16 residues. Looked up from germline, CDR1 is SGHKS and CDR2 is YYEKEE (reference sequence). CDR3 sequence reads: CASSPGQGVWVTEAFF. CDR3 nucleotides: TGTGCCAGCAGCCCGGGACAGGGGGTTTGGGTCACTGAAGCTTTCTTT.

V usage is TRBV7-8 and J usage is TRBJ1-4; D is ambiguous. Deletions cut 1 base from V and 4 bases from J, with 7 bases between. CDR1 is SGHVS, CDR2 FQNEAQ, per germline. The CDR3 totals 14 residues. The CDR3, as DNA: TGTGCCAGCAGCTTAGTACGGAGTAATGAAAAACTGTTTTTT. As protein: CASSLVRSNEKLFF.

This sequence joins TRBV24-1 and TRBJ2-1, with D perhaps TRBD1 (6 bases). The CDR3 has 15 residues. The V end lost 2 bases, the J end lost 10 bases, and 17 bases lay between the germline ends. Germline CDR1 KGHDR, CDR2 SFDVKD. In DNA, the CDR3 is TGTGCCACCAGTGATTCTAGAACCACAGGGTTGGAGCAGTTCTTC. Encoded protein: CATSDSRTTGLEQFF.

The gene calls are TRBV29-1 and TRBJ2-1, with 16 bases fitting TRBD2. Germline lookup yields CDR1 SQVTM and CDR2 ANQGSEA. This CDR3 has 15 amino acids. After removal of 6 bases from V and 3 bases from J, the junction contained 2 bases not matched to a gene. CDR3 region: CSVGTSGRDYNEQFF. DNA for the CDR3: TGCAGCGTCGGGACTAGCGGGAGGGACTACAATGAGCAGTTCTTC.

CDR3 coding DNA: TGTGCCAGCAGTTCCTGGACAGGTCGATACTACGAGCAGTACTTC. It translates to CASSSWTGRYYEQYF. The V call is TRBV6-5, the J call TRBJ2-7; 7 bases agree with TRBD1. Germline-derived CDR1 and CDR2 are MNHEY and SVGAGI. The V segment lost 4 bases and the J segment 3 bases; nucleotides outside the gene matches: 9. This CDR3 is 15 amino acids long.

CDR3 loop: CSGQTGVYGYTF. CDR3 bases: TGCAGCGGCCAGACAGGGGTCTATGGCTACACCTTC. The chain employs TRBV29-1 and TRBJ1-2; 8 bases are shared with TRBD1. V was pared by 7 bases and J by 4 bases, with 5 bases of the junction left unmatched. The CDR3 has 12 amino acids. Germline V gives CDR1 SQVTM, CDR2 ANQGSEA.

The chain joins TRBV28 to TRBJ2-7; D perhaps matches TRBD2 (5 bases). The V end was cut by 2 bases, the J end by 4 bases, with 9 bases between. This CDR3 has 13 amino acids. Germline loops: CDR1 MDHEN, CDR2 SYDVKM. This CDR3 reads CASSLPRGYEQYF. Written as DNA, the CDR3 is TGTGCCAGCAGTTTACCCAGAGGGTACGAGCAGTACTTC.

The genes are TRBV30 and TRBJ1-1, with 7 bases lining up with TRBD1. After removal of 5 bases from V and 3 bases from J, the junction contained 9 bases not matched to a gene. The CDR3 has 14 residues. Germline CDR1 is GTSNPN and CDR2 is SVGIG (reference sequence). The CDR3 region has the DNA TGTGCCTGGGACAGGGCAGTATTGGACACTGAAGCTTTCTTT. It is translated as CAWDRAVLDTEAFF.

The chain recombines TRBV7-9 with TRBJ2-7; TRBD2 agrees at 8 bases. The CDR3 is 16 amino acids. Germline V lookup: CDR1 SEHNR, CDR2 FQNEAQ (reference sequence). After removal of 1 base from V and 2 bases from J, the junction contained 7 bases not matched to a gene. CDR3 nucleotide sequence: TGTGCCAGCAGCTTAGTCACCCCGGGACTAGCCTACGAGCAGTACTTC. Amino acids: CASSLVTPGLAYEQYF. Full variable domain (rest looked up from reference TRBV7-9 and TRBJ2-7): DTGVSQNPRHKITKRGQNVTFRCDPISEHNRLYWYRQTLGQGPEFLTYFQNEAQLEKSRLLSDRFSAERPKGSFSTLEIQRTEQGDSAMYLCASSLVTPGLAYEQYFGPGTRLTVT.

This clone was counted at least ten times. The rearrangement joins TRBV7-6 to TRBJ2-7, with no clear D. V shed 1 base and J shed 7 bases, with 8 bases lying between them. Germline CDR1 is SGHVS and CDR2 is FNYEAQ. The CDR3 is 12 residues long. CDR3 bases: TGTGCCAGCAGCTTAGATTCAGGAGAGCAGTACTTC. Translating gives CASSLDSGEQYF.

This chain connects TRBV19 to TRBJ2-7, with D possibly TRBD2 on 10 matching bases. Between the trimmed V and J ends, which lost 3 bases and 4 bases, there was a span of 22 bases. Germline V gene data show CDR1 as LNHDA and CDR2 as SQIVND (reference sequence). The CDR3 length is 17 residues. CDR3 bases: TGTGCCAGTAGTATGTGGGGACAGGGACTAGCGAGATACGAGCAGTACTTC. It specifies CASSMWGQGLARYEQYF.

This chain joins TRBV15 and TRBJ2-1; 11 bases align to TRBD2. Losses at the gene ends were 5 bases for V and 10 bases for J; bases not matched to a gene: 7. Per germline, CDR1 LNHNV and CDR2 YYDKDF (reference sequence). CDR3 length: 14 amino acids. The CDR3 here is CATSGKTSGIEQFF. DNA for the CDR3: TGTGCCACCAGCGGCAAGACTAGCGGGATCGAGCAGTTCTTC.

V usage is TRBV28 and J usage is TRBJ2-1; 11 positions match TRBD2. With V trimmed by 1 base and J by 4 bases, 3 bases remained unmatched. The germline CDR1 and CDR2 sequences are MDHEN and SYDVKM. The CDR3 is made up of 16 amino acids. Written as DNA, the CDR3 is TGTGCCAGCAGTTTATTTAGACTAGCGGGATACAATGAGCAGTTCTTC. It codes for CASSLFRLAGYNEQFF.

Only a few counts were recorded for this clone. The chain is built from TRBV7-9 and TRBJ1-6; TRBD1 might be the D (5 bases). Germline lookup yields CDR1 SEHNR and CDR2 FQNEAQ (reference sequence). This CDR3 spans 15 amino acids. Trimming stripped 1 base from V and 6 bases from J, with 10 bases between. The CDR3: CASSLGGARNSPLHF. The CDR3 nucleotides are TGTGCCAGCAGCTTAGGTGGGGCTCGTAATTCACCCCTCCACTTT.

J is TRBJ2-3 and V is TRBV7-9, with a possible D match to TRBD2 (6 bases). The germline V and J ends were trimmed by 4 bases and 4 bases, with 9 bases remaining between them. This CDR3 region has 13 residues. The germline V gene has CDR1 SEHNR and CDR2 FQNEAQ (reference sequence). Here the CDR3 reads CASSSVAADTQYF. The CDR3 DNA reads as TGTGCCAGCAGCTCAGTAGCGGCAGATACGCAGTATTTT.

The chain links TRBV7-6 to TRBJ1-1, with 8 positions matching TRBD1. CDR1 and CDR2 (germline): SGHVS, FNYEAQ. J lost 6 bases, V lost 5 bases, and 11 bases had no gene match. The CDR3 has 15 residues. The DNA for the CDR3 is TGTGCCAGCAGCGTGACCAGGGGGCAGTTCGCTGAAGCTTTCTTT. This translates into CASSVTRGQFAEAFF.

This chain uses TRBV19 with TRBJ1-6, with 8 positions matching TRBD1. Trimming took 8 bases from V and 7 from J; bases not matched to a gene: 7. The CDR3 consists of 14 residues. The germline gives CDR1 LNHDA, CDR2 SQIVND (reference sequence). CDR3: CASRNRDRNSPLHF. CDR3 sequence (DNA): TGTGCCAGTCGCAATCGGGACAGGAATTCACCCCTCCACTTT.